This T cell receptor beta chain comes out of a study of blood T cell repertoires in COVID-19. Profiled with immunoSEQ multiplex PCR; TCRdb holds only in-frame clones, not every one. The top ten clones hold about 15% of a sample with about 100,000 clones, about 89% of them seen once. CDR3 length: 15 residues. Germline V gene data show CDR1 as KGHDR and CDR2 as SFDVKD. V was trimmed by 1 base and J by 10 bases, leaving 16 bases between them. This clone appeared a single time. Sequencing was done on a sample of peripheral blood. The receptor's source is a man aged 45 to 65 with acute or convalescent COVID-19. The genes are TRBV24-1 and TRBJ2-1, with D tentatively TRBD1 (6 bases). This CDR3 is CATSDFTGSTAEQFF. The CDR3 DNA sequence: TGTGCCACCAGTGATTTTACAGGGTCCACGGCGGAGCAGTTCTTC.